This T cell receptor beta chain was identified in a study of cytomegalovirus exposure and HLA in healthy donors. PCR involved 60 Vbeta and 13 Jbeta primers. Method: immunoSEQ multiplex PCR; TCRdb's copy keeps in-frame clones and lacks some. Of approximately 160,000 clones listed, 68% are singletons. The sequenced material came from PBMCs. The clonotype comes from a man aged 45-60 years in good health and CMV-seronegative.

CDR3 region: CASSLDTYGYTF. The CDR3 DNA is TGTGCCAGCAGCCTCGACACCTATGGCTACACCTTC. The V call is TRBV6-6, the J call TRBJ1-2; D is uncertain. Germline V CDR1 and CDR2: MNHNY, SVGAGI (reference sequence). V was clipped by 6 bases and J by 4 bases, with 9 bases between them. The CDR3 has 12 amino acids.